This T cell receptor (beta chain) was captured by sequencing in a study of CD4 T cells in relation to SARS-CoV-2 and coronaviruses. Across the whole study: Convalescent donors were aged roughly 21 to 72, with median approximately 40 years.

Study-wide points: Each donor contributed either pre-pandemic or post-infection samples, not both.

Data came from immunoSEQ multiplex PCR; TCRdb stores just in-frame clones and leaves some out. The repertoire holds tens of thousands of clones, around 85% seen once, with roughly 3.2% in the top ten. A single count supports this clone. Its antigen is still unknown. Between the trimmed V and J ends, which lost 3 bases and 4 bases, there was a span of 18 bases. This CDR3 is built from 17 residues. From germline, CDR1 is MGHDK and CDR2 SYGVNS. The TCR was taken from an adult with COVID-19. The chain joins TRBV25-1 to TRBJ2-2; maybe TRBD1 (5 bases). The material sequenced was memory CD4+ T cells from PBMCs. The CDR3 reads CASSDPQGGSGTGELFF. CDR3 DNA: TGTGCCAGCAGTGACCCCCAGGGCGGTTCCGGCACCGGGGAGCTGTTTTTT. The whole variable domain, remainder taken from reference TRBV25-1 and TRBJ2-2, is EADIYQTPRYLVIGTGKKITLECSQTMGHDKMYWYQQDPGMELHLIHYSYGVNSTEKGDLSSESTVSRIRTEHFPLTLESARPSHTSQYLCASSDPQGGSGTGELFFGEGSRLTVL.